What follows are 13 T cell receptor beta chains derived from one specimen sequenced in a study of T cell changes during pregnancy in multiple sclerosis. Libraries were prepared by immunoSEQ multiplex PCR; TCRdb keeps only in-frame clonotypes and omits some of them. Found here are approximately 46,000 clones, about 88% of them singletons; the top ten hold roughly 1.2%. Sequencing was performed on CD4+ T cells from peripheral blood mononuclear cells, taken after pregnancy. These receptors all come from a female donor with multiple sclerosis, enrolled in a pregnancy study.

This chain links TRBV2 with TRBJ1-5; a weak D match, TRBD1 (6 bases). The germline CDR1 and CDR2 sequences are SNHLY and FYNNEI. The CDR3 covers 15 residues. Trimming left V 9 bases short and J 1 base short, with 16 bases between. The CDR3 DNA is TGTGCCAGTGCCTTACAGGGTGGAAGCAATCAGCCCCAGCATTTT. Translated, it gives CASALQGGSNQPQHF.

CDR3 residues: CASSTTLQETQYF. Here the CDR3 DNA reads TGTGCCAGTAGTACGACACTCCAAGAGACCCAGTACTTC. The rearrangement links TRBV19 to TRBJ2-5, with D uncertain. Trimming removed 4 bases from V and 1 base from J, with 7 bases in between. Germline-derived CDR1 and CDR2 are LNHDA and SQIVND (reference sequence). The CDR3 has 13 residues. Complete variable domain (other parts from reference TRBV19 and TRBJ2-5): DGGITQSPKYLFRKEGQNVTLSCEQNLNHDAMYWYRQDPGQGLRLIYYSQIVNDFQKGDIAEGYSVSREKKESFPLTVTSAQKNPTAFYLCASSTTLQETQYFGPGTRLLVL.

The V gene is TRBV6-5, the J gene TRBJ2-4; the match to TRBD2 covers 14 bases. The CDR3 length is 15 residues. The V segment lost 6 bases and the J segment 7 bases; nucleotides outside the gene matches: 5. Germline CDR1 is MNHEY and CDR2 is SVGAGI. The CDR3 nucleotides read TGTGCCAGCAGGGGTCGACTAGCGGGGGGGAACATTCAGTACTTC. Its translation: CASRGRLAGGNIQYF.

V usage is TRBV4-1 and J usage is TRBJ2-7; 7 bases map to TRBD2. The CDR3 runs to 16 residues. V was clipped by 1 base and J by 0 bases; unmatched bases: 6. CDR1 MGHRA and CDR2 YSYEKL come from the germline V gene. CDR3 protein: CASSQGTGGFSYEQYF. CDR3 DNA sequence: TGCGCCAGCAGCCAAGGGACGGGAGGCTTCTCCTACGAGCAGTACTTC.

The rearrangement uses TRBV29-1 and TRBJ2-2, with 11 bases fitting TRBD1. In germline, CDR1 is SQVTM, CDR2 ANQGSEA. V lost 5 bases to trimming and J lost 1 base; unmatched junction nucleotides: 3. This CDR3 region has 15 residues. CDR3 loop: CSVRTGGLNTGELFF. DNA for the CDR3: TGCAGCGTTAGGACAGGGGGCTTGAACACCGGGGAGCTGTTTTTT.

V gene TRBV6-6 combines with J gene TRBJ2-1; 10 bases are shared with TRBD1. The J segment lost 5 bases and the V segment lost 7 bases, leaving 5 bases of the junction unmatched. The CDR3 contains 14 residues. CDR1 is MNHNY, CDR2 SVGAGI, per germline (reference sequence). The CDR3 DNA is TGTGCCAGCACCGACAGGGGGCGAAACAATGAGCAGTTCTTC. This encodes CASTDRGRNNEQFF.

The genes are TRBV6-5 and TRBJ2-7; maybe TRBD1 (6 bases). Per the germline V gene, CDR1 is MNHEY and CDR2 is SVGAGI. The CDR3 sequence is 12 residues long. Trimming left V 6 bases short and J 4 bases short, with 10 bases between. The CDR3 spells CASRPDRYEQYF. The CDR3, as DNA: TGTGCCAGCAGACCCGACAGGTACGAGCAGTACTTC.

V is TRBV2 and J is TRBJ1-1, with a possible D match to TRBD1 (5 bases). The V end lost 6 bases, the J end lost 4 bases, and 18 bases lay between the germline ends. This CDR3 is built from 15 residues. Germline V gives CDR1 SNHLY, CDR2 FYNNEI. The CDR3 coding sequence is TGTGCCAGCAGGCCCTTCGGGGGTACCATCACTGAAGCTTTCTTT. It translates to CASRPFGGTITEAFF.

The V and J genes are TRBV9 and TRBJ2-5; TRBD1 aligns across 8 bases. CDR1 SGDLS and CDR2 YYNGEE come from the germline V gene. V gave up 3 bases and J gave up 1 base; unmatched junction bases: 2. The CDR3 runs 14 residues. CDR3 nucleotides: TGTGCCAGCAGCGACGACAGGGGCCAAGAGACCCAGTACTTC. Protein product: CASSDDRGQETQYF.

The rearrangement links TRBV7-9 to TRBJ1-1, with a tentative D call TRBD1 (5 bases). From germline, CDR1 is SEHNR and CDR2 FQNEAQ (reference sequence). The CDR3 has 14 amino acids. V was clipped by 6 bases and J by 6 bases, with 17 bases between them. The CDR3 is CASRPMGGVAEAFF. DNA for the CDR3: TGTGCCAGCAGACCTATGGGGGGGGTAGCTGAAGCTTTCTTT.

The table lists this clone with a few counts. CDR3 loop: CAINMGLAKNEQFF. In DNA, the CDR3 is TGTGCCATCAATATGGGACTAGCGAAGAATGAGCAGTTCTTC. The chain carries TRBV10-3 and TRBJ2-1; 10 nucleotides agree with TRBD2. The germline V gene encodes CDR1 ENHRY and CDR2 SYGVKD. The CDR3 spans 14 residues. V lost 7 bases to trimming and J lost 7 bases; unmatched junction nucleotides: 7.

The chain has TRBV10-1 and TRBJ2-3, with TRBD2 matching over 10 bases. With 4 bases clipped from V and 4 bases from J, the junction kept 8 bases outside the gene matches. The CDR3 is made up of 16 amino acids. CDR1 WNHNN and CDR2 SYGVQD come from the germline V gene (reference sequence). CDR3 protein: CASSALAGDVSDTQYF. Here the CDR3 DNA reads TGCGCCAGCAGTGCCCTAGCGGGAGATGTCTCAGATACGCAGTATTTT.

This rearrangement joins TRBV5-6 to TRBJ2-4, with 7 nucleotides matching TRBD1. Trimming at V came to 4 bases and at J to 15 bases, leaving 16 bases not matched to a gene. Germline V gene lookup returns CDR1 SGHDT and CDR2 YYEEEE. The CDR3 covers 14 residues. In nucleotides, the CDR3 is TGTGCCAGCAGCATAGGACAGGCGTCCCGTAGGTGGTACTTC. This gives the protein CASSIGQASRRWYF.